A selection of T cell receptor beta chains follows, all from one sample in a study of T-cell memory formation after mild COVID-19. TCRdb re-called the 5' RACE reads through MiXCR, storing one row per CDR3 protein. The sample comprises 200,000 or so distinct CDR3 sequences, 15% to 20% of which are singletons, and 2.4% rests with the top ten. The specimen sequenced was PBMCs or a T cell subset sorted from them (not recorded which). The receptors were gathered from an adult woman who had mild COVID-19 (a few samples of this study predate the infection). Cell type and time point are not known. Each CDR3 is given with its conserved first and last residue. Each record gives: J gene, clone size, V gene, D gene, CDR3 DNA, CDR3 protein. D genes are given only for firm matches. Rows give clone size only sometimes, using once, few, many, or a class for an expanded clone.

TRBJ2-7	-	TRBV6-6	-	TGTGCCAGCAGTTACTCTTCCGGCCAGATACTCTACGAGCAGTACTTC	CASSYSSGQILYEQYF
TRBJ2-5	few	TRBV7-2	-	TGTGCCAGCAGCCCGGAGTGGTCAAGAGAGACCCAGTACTTC	CASSPEWSRETQYF
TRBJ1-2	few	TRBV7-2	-	TGTGCCAGCAGCTTCCAGCAGTCCGACTATGGCTACACCTTC	CASSFQQSDYGYTF
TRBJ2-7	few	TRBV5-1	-	TGCGCCAGCAGCTTGGTCAGTGGCAGTACCTACGAGCAGTACTTC	CASSLVSGSTYEQYF
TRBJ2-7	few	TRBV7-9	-	TGTGCCAGCAGCTTAGGAGTCGGCTCGACCTCCTACGAGCAGTACTTC	CASSLGVGSTSYEQYF
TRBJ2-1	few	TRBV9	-	TGTGCCAGCAGCGTATCGACTGGCTTATACTCCTACAATGAGCAGTTCTTC	CASSVSTGLYSYNEQFF
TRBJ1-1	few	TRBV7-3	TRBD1	TGTGCCAGCAGCTTCAATCAGGGGGAAGAAGCTTTCTTT	CASSFNQGEEAFF
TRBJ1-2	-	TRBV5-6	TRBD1	TGTGCCAGCAGGGCTGGACAGGGGGCCTTGAGAACCAACTATGGCTACACCTTC	CASRAGQGALRTNYGYTF
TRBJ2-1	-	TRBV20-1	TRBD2	TGCAGTGCTAGCGGGCTAGCGGGAGGAAGGTCCTACAATGAGCAGTTCTTC	CSASGLAGGRSYNEQFF
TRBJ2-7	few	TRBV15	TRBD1	TGTGCCACCAGCAGAGGGCAGGGGGCAGTTGAGTACGAGCAGTACTTC	CATSRGQGAVEYEQYF
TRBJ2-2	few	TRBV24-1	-	TGTGCCACCAGTGATTTTCGAGGGCTCGGGGAGCTGTTTTTT	CATSDFRGLGELFF
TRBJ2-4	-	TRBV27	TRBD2	TGTGCCAGCAGTTTAGAAGCGGGGGTGACTGCCAAAAACATTCAGTACTTC	CASSLEAGVTAKNIQYF
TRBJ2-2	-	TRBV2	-	TGTGCCAGCCAAGACAGGATGGACACCGGGGAGCTGTTTTTT	CASQDRMDTGELFF
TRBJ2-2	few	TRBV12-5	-	TGTGCTAGTGGTTTGGGGGTCGGGGAGCTGTTTTTT	CASGLGVGELFF
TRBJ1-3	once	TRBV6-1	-	TGTGCCAGCAGTGACGGGAACTCTGGAAACACCATATATTTT	CASSDGNSGNTIYF
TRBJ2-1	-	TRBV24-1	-	TGTGCCACCGGGGGCTGGGGCTCAACCGCGTACAATGAGCAGTTCTTC	CATGGWGSTAYNEQFF
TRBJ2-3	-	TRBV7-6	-	TGTGCCAGCAGCTTCTCCTCTAGGGGGAGGGGCACAGATACGCAGTATTTT	CASSFSSRGRGTDTQYF
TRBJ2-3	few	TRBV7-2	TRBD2	TGTGCCAGCAGCTTAAAACTAGCGGGAGCTTTCCCCCCTACGCAGTATTTT	CASSLKLAGAFPPTQYF
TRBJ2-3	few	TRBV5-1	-	TGCGCCAGCAGCTTGTCGCAGGCGGGGTCAGATACGCAGTATTTT	CASSLSQAGSDTQYF
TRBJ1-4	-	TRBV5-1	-	TGCGCCAGCAGCTGGACAGTGACTAATGAAAAACTGTTTTTT	CASSWTVTNEKLFF
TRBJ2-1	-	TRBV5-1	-	TGCGCCAGCAGCTTGACAAGGTTGCCCTCCTACAATGAGCAGTTCTTC	CASSLTRLPSYNEQFF
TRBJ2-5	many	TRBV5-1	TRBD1	TGCGCCAGCAGCTTGGCGGGACAGGGCGGAGAGACCCAGTACTTC	CASSLAGQGGETQYF
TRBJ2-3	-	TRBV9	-	TGTGCCAGCAGCGTAGCGGCAGGGAGCACAGATACGCAGTATTTT	CASSVAAGSTDTQYF
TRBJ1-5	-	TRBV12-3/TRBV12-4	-	TGTGCCAGCAGTTTAGGGGGACGGACTAGCAATCAGCCCCAGCATTTT	CASSLGGRTSNQPQHF
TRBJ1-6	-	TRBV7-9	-	TGTGCCAGCCCTGCACCTCTTTCACCCCTCCACTTT	CASPAPLSPLHF
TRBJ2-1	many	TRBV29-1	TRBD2	TGCAGCGCCGGGACTAACAATGAGCAGTTCTTC	CSAGTNNEQFF
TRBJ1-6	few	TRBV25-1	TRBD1	TGTGCCAGCAGTGCCTCAGGGGGTTCACCCCTCCACTTT	CASSASGGSPLHF
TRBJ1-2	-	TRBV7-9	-	TGTGCCAGCAGAGAAGCGGCCACCGGTCGTGGCTACACCTTC	CASREAATGRGYTF
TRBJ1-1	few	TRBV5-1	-	TGCGCCAGCAGCTGGGAAGAGGGGAGAGGGAACACTGAAGCTTTCTTT	CASSWEEGRGNTEAFF
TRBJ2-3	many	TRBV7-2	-	TGTGCCAGCAGCCCTCCGGGACGTACTCAGACGCAGTATTTT	CASSPPGRTQTQYF
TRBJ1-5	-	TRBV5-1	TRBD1	TGCGCCAGCAGCTCACAGGGGAGTCAGCCCCAGCATTTT	CASSSQGSQPQHF
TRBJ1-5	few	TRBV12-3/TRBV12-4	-	TGTGCCAGCAGTACTAGCCCGGGGAGACAGCCCCAGCATTTT	CASSTSPGRQPQHF
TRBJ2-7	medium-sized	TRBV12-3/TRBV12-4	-	TGTGCCAGCAGTTTTGGTCCCACCTACGAGCAGTACTTC	CASSFGPTYEQYF
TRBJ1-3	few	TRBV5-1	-	TGCGCCAGCAGCTTGGCTCCAGACCTCTCTGGAAACACCATATATTTT	CASSLAPDLSGNTIYF
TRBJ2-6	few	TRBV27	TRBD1	TGTGCCAGCAGTTCAGACAGGGGATGGACCTCTGGGGCCAACGTCCTGACTTTC	CASSSDRGWTSGANVLTF
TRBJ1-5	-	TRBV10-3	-	TGTGCCATCAGTGAGGCAGCTCTCAATCAGCCCCAGCATTTT	CAISEAALNQPQHF
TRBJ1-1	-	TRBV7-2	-	TGTGCCAGCAGGGTCACTCTGAACACTGAAGCTTTCTTT	CASRVTLNTEAFF
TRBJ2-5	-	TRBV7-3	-	TGTGCCAGCAGCCCAAGGGAAGAGAGGACCCAGTACTTC	CASSPREERTQYF
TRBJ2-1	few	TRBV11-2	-	TGTGCCAGCAGCTTTCGCGACCAGGGGTACAATGAGCAGTTCTTC	CASSFRDQGYNEQFF
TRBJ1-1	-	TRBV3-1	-	TGTGCCAGCACTGTCACAGGGCAATCTGAAGCTTTCTTT	CASTVTGQSEAFF
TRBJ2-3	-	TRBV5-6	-	TGTGCCAGCAGCTTGGGGGTCCGGGCGTTGGGAGGTACAGATACGCAGTATTTT	CASSLGVRALGGTDTQYF
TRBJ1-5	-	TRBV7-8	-	TGTGCCAGCAGCTTAGCGCTGAGACAGCCCCAGCATTTT	CASSLALRQPQHF
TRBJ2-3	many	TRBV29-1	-	TGCAGCGTTGACACAGGCACAGATACGCAGTATTTT	CSVDTGTDTQYF
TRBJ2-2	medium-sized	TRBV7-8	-	TGTGCCAGCAGCTACCAGGACAGAAACACCGGGGAGCTGTTTTTT	CASSYQDRNTGELFF
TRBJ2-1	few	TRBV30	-	TGTGCCTGGAGTGTACGCACTGAGCAGTTCTTC	CAWSVRTEQFF
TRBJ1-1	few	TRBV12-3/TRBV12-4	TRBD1	TGTGCCAGCAGTTGGACAGGGGGCGTAATCACTGAAGCTTTCTTT	CASSWTGGVITEAFF
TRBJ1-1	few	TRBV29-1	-	TGCAGCGTTGACAGCAGGTCGAACACTGAAGCTTTCTTT	CSVDSRSNTEAFF
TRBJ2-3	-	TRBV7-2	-	TGTGCCAGCGGGGGAGGCGGCTACACAGATACGCAGTATTTT	CASGGGGYTDTQYF
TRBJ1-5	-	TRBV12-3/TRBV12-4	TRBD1	TGTGCCAGCAGCCGGGGGGACAGGAGCGATTTT	CASSRGDRSDF
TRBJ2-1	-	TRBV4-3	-	TGCGCCAGCAGCCAAGGGAATAGGCAGAATGAGCAGTTCTTC	CASSQGNRQNEQFF
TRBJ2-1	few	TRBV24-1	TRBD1	TGTGCCACCAGTGATTCGGGACAGGTAGACTCCTACAATGAGCAGTTCTTC	CATSDSGQVDSYNEQFF
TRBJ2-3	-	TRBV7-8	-	TGTGCCAGCAGCTTCCGTGGGGGGGCGCCGGGACTGGTCAAGTATTTT	CASSFRGGAPGLVKYF
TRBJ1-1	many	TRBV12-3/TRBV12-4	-	TGTGCCAGCAGCCCCGGGACTTGGAACACTGAAGCTTTCTTT	CASSPGTWNTEAFF
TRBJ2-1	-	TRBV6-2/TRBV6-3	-	TGTGCCAGCAGTTACCCAGACAGTTTTTGGGTAATCAATGAGCAGTTCTTC	CASSYPDSFWVINEQFF
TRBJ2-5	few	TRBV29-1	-	TGCAGCCACGGCAGTTACCAAGAGACCCAGTACTTC	CSHGSYQETQYF